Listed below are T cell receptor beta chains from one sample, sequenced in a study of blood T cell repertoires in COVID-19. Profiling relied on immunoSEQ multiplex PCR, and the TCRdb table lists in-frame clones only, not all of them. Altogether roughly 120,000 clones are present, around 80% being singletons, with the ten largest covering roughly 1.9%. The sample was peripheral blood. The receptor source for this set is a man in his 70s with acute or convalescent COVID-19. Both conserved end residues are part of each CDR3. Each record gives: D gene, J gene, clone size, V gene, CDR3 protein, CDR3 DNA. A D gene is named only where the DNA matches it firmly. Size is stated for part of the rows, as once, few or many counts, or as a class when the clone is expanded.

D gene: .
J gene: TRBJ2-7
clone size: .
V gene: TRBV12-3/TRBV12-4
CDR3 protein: CASSRQTYEQYF
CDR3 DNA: TGTGCCAGCAGCCGACAGACCTACGAGCAGTACTTC

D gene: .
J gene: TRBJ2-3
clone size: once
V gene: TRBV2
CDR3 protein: CASSQGVGRDTQYF
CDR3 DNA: TGTGCCAGCAGCCAAGGGGTGGGCAGGGATACGCAGTATTTT

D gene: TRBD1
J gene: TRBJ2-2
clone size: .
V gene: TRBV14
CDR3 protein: CASSLGQVRTGELFF
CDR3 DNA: TGTGCCAGCAGCCTAGGACAGGTCCGCACCGGGGAGCTGTTTTTT

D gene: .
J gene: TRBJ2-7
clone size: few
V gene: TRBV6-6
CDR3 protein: CASIRGLQSSYEQYF
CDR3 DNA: TGTGCCAGCATTAGGGGACTGCAGAGCTCCTACGAGCAGTACTTC

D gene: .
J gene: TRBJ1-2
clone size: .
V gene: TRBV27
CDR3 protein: CASSLNRDYGYTF
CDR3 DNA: TGTGCCAGCAGTTTGAACAGGGACTATGGCTACACCTTC

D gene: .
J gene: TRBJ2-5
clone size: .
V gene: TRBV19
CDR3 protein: CASSALREETQYF
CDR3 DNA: TGTGCCAGTAGTGCCCTGAGGGAGGAGACCCAGTACTTC

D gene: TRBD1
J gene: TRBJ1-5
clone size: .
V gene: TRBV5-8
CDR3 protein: CASSAATFRDRGQPQHF
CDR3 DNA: TGTGCCAGCAGCGCGGCCACCTTCCGGGACAGGGGTCAGCCCCAGCATTTT

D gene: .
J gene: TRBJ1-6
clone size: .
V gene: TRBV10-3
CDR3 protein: CAISESRQPRTLHF
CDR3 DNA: TGTGCCATCAGTGAGTCCAGACAGCCGAGGACCCTCCACTTT

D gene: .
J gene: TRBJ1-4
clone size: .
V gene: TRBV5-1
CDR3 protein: CASSWRQFSTNEKLFF
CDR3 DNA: TGCGCCAGCAGCTGGAGACAGTTCTCAACTAATGAAAAACTGTTTTTT

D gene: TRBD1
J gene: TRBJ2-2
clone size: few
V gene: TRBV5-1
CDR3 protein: CASIPTGTENTGELFF
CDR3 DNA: TGCGCCAGCATCCCTACCGGGACAGAGAACACCGGGGAGCTGTTTTTT

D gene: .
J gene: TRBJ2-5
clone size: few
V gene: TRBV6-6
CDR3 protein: CASSYSLDRPPSYF
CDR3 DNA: TGTGCCAGCAGTTACTCCCTCGACAGGCCCCCCTCGTACTTC

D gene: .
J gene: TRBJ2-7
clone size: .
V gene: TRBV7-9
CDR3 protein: CASSLVSAGSYEQYF
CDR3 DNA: TGTGCCAGCAGCTTGGTATCGGCAGGATCCTACGAGCAGTACTTC

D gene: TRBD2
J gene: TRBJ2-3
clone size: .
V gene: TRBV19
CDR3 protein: CASSPPGGSTDTQYF
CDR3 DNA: TGTGCCAGTAGTCCCCCGGGGGGTAGCACAGATACGCAGTATTTT

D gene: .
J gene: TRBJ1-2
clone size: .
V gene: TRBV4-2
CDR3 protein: CASSQGLGGGGYTF
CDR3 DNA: TGTGCCAGCAGCCAAGGATTGGGAGGGGGTGGCTACACCTTC

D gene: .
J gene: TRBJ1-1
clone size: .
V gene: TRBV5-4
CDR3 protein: CASSPQGTEAFF
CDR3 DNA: TGTGCCAGCAGCCCGCAGGGCACTGAAGCTTTCTTT

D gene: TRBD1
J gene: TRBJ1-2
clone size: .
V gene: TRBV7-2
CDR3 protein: CASSLTGTGMYGYTF
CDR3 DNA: TGTGCCAGCAGCTTGACCGGGACAGGGATGTATGGCTACACCTTC

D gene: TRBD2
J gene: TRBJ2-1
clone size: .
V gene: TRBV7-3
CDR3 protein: CASPIRGGNNEQFF
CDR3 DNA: TGTGCCAGCCCCATTCGGGGGGGAAACAATGAGCAGTTCTTC

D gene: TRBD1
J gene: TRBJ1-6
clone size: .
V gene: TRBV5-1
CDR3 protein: CASSQTGGNSPLHF
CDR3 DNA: TGCGCCAGCAGCCAGACAGGGGGTAATTCACCCCTCCACTTT

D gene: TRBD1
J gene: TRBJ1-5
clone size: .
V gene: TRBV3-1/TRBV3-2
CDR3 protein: CASSQGPTGGGPQHF
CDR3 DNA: TGTGCCAGCAGCCAAGGACCGACAGGGGGCGGCCCCCAGCATTTT

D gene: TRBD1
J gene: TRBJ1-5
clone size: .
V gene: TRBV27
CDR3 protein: CATGQNIANQPQHF
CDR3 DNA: TGTGCCACGGGACAGAACATAGCAAATCAGCCCCAGCATTTT

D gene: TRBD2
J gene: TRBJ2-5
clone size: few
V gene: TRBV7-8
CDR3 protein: CASSLRWRGERETQYF
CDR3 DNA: TGTGCCAGCAGCTTAAGGTGGCGGGGGGAACGCGAGACCCAGTACTTC

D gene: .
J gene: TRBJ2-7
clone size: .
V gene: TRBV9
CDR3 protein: CASSVEWGAIHEQYF
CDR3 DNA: TGTGCCAGCAGCGTAGAATGGGGAGCCATCCACGAGCAGTACTTC

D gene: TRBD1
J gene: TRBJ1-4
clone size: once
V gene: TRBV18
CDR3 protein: CASSPRGQAVTTNEKLFF
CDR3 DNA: TGTGCCAGCTCACCACGGGGACAGGCAGTTACAACTAATGAAAAACTGTTTTTT

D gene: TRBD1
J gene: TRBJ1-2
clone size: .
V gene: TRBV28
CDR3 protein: CASSLTGAGYTF
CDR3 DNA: TGTGCCAGCAGTCTGACAGGGGCGGGCTACACCTTC